The T cell receptor beta chain under discussion was sequenced for a study of molecular identifiers for immune sequencing clone quantification. This clonotype was recorded a few times. What it binds is not known. Listed TCR primers and previously described methods were used for bulk TCR libraries. TCRdb re-called the PCR reads through MiXCR, storing one row per CDR3 protein. The table lists about half a million distinct CDR3 sequences, 25% of them singletons, with around 0.76% in the top ten. The CDR3 covers 15 residues. Trimming stripped 4 bases from V and 6 bases from J, with 18 bases between. Germline V gives CDR1 MNHEY, CDR2 SMNVEV (reference sequence). General study results and limits: Effector cells kept over 99% of their molecules in clones above 20 RNA copies, while naive cells kept under 1% there.

The sample taken for sequencing was naive CD8+ T cells from blood, with Jurkat cell RNA spiked in. Subset of the sample: FACS-sorted CD8+CD4-CCR7+CD45RA+ naive T cells. The V gene is TRBV27, the J gene TRBJ1-2; the D gene is possibly TRBD1 (6 bases). The clonotype was recovered from a human donor in good health. Some libraries in this study had Jurkat cell RNA spiked in. This CDR3 is CASSSSIYRANGYTF. The CDR3 DNA reads as TGTGCCAGCAGTTCGTCCATCTACAGGGCCAATGGCTACACCTTC.